This section outlines one TCR beta chain sequence together with its context. In the sorted-subset replicate PCRs, approximately 200 ng DNA, some 30,000 T cell genomes, was used. The assay was immunoSEQ multiplex PCR, and TCRdb's table has in-frame clones only and misses some. The table records around 2.3 million clones, roughly 95% of them present only once. Germline V gives CDR1 SNHLY, CDR2 FYNNEI. Trimming took 6 bases from V and 5 from J, leaving 14 bases between them. The CDR3 totals 14 residues. The data belong to a study of shared clonotypes between healthy human individuals. Input material: naive CD4+ T cells sorted from blood. The subset here: CD45RA+ positively selected. The V gene is TRBV2, the J gene TRBJ1-5, with a tentative D call TRBD1 (6 bases). The TCR originated in a man aged 18 to 30 in good health. Here the CDR3 reads CASRATGLYQPQHF. The DNA of the CDR3 is TGTGCCAGCAGGGCAACAGGGCTCTATCAGCCCCAGCATTTT.